The clone carrying this TCR beta chain was observed at least ten times. What it binds is not known. The data stem from a study of neurological immune-mediated disorders. Sample time point: longitudinal time-point 2. Stored at -80 C, 2 million PBMCs were the source of the unsorted libraries. Germline V gene sequence: CDR1 SGHDN, CDR2 FVKESK. Trimming pared 5 bases from V and 1 base from J, leaving 6 bases between. The CDR3 covers 12 residues. Whole-study findings and limits: None of the CDR3 amino acid sequences of expanded clones recurred across subjects, suggesting private repertoires in all groups. HTLV-1-associated myelopathy had the most TCR clonal expansion, and multiple sclerosis had the least, less than healthy controls.

Template-switch 5'RACE cDNA synthesis added a 10-nucleotide unique molecular identifier. Each CDR3 protein gets one entry after TCRdb re-called the 5' RACE reads with MiXCR. Here the sample spans about 33,000 distinct CDR3 sequences, 13% being singletons. Material: PBMCs. The source of this sequence is a woman between 35 and 50 years old in good health. The V call is TRBV14, the J call TRBJ2-7; D unclear. CDR3 residues: CASSARSYEQYF. As DNA, the CDR3 is TGTGCCAGCAGCGCCCGTTCCTACGAGCAGTACTTC.